This paragraph reports one T cell receptor beta chain. The antigen is unknown. The sample belongs to a study of T cell responses to AZD1222 COVID-19 vaccine. Points from the study as a whole: Of spike-specific TCRs, nearly half reportedly target regions left unmutated in variants. Two AZD1222 administrations were followed by greater Spike-specific TCR breadth and depth. Just a handful of AZD1222 recipients tested seropositive at baseline.

Assay used: immunoSEQ multiplex PCR; TCRdb lists only in-frame clones, some missing. The sample contains about 130,000 clones, approximately 85% of which appear only once. Sample: peripheral blood, taken on day 0 of AZD1222 vaccination. The TCR originated in an adult in good health.

In nucleotides, the CDR3 is TGTGCCAGCAGTGCAGGGGGCATTGGCTACACCTTC. This sequence encodes CASSAGGIGYTF. The chain joins TRBV11-2 to TRBJ1-2; 8 positions agree with TRBD1. Trimming took 6 bases from V and 7 from J; bases not matched to a gene: 4. Germline CDR1 SGHAT, CDR2 FQNNGV. There are 12 residues in the CDR3.